A single sample gave rise to the 5 T cell receptor beta chains below, sequenced in a study of T cell repertoires in cytomegalovirus infection. MiXCR, applied by TCRdb to the reads, yields one record per CDR3 protein. Among some 150,000 distinct CDR3 sequences listed, 5.5% to 8% were seen once. Material: PBMCs. The receptors come from a human donor in good health (CMV status not recorded). Some clones in this sample may be carry-over from other donors' samples.

The chain employs TRBV20-1 and TRBJ2-7, with TRBD1 matching over 8 bases. J gave up 3 bases and V 0 bases, and 4 bases lay outside the gene matches. The CDR3 has 14 amino acids. Germline V CDR1 and CDR2: DFQATT, SNEGSKA (reference sequence). CDR3: CSARDAQGVYEQYF. The DNA of the CDR3 is TGCAGTGCTAGAGATGCACAGGGGGTCTACGAGCAGTACTTC.

This clonotype occurred many times. The chain recombines TRBV7-8 with TRBJ2-5, with D perhaps TRBD1 or TRBD2 (5 bases each). Germline V gene data show CDR1 as SGHVS and CDR2 as FQNEAQ. The CDR3 sequence is 15 residues long. V was trimmed by 2 bases and J by 1 base, leaving 11 bases between them. The CDR3 here is CASSLFWGTQETQYF. Written as DNA, the CDR3 is TGTGCCAGCAGCTTATTTTGGGGGACCCAAGAGACCCAGTACTTC.

CDR3 loop: CSVGGLADNEQFF. The CDR3 nucleotides are TGCAGCGTTGGGGGACTAGCGGACAATGAGCAGTTCTTC. The chain employs TRBV29-1 and TRBJ2-1; 11 nucleotides align to TRBD2. This CDR3 is 13 amino acids long. The ends lost 4 bases at V and 5 bases at J; junction bases unmatched: 1. CDR1 and CDR2 from the germline V gene are SQVTM and ANQGSEA.

In its sample, this clonotype was seen many times. The chain is built from TRBV4-2 and TRBJ1-2; maybe TRBD1 (6 bases). The CDR3 runs 14 residues. Germline V gene sequence: CDR1 LGHNA, CDR2 YNFKEQ. Trimming cost V 0 bases and J 5 bases, with 10 bases left between them. As DNA, the CDR3 is TGTGCCAGCAGCCAAGAAGGGGGACGATATGGCTACACCTTC. This translates into CASSQEGGRYGYTF.

At least ten counts were recorded for this clonotype. This rearrangement joins TRBV15 to TRBJ2-5, with TRBD1 identical over 7 bases. CDR3 size: 14 residues. Germline V lookup: CDR1 LNHNV, CDR2 YYDKDF (reference sequence). The junction had 5 bases not matched to a gene; V was cut back by 5 bases and J by 2 bases. The CDR3 bases are TGTGCCACCAGCGGGCCAGGGGGACAAGAGACCCAGTACTTC. It codes for CATSGPGGQETQYF.